This is a list of T cell receptor beta chains from one sample in a study of metastatic and nonmetastatic thyroid tumors. TCRdb reanalyzed the PCR reads with MiXCR. The sample has about 38,000 clones, around 27% seen once. The sample was blood. All receptors derive from a male donor with papillary thyroid cancer or a benign thyroid nodule (not recorded which). Some clones in this sample may be carry-over from other donors' samples. Each CDR3 is given with its conserved first and last residue. The D gene is left open where the match is weak. Expanded clones are given a class, and other clones once, few, many or no size at all.

D	length	size	V	J	CDR3	DNA
-	13	-	TRBV5-1	TRBJ1-1	CASSPSQYTEAFF	TGCGCCAGCAGCCCGTCCCAGTACACTGAAGCTTTCTTT
-	17	-	TRBV5-1	TRBJ2-2	CASSLVVNLGNTGELFF	TGCGCCAGCAGCTTGGTTGTCAACTTAGGGAACACCGGGGAGCTGTTTTTT
TRBD1	13	many	TRBV6-1	TRBJ1-1	CASSPGGNTEAFF	TGTGCCAGCAGCCCAGGGGGGAACACTGAAGCTTTCTTT
-	14	-	TRBV28	TRBJ1-5	CASSSHWGNQPQHF	TGTGCCAGCAGTTCACATTGGGGGAATCAGCCCCAGCATTTT
TRBD2	15	many	TRBV20-1	TRBJ2-5	CSARDQTSGWETQYF	TGCAGTGCTAGAGATCAGACTAGCGGGTGGGAGACCCAGTACTTC
-	15	many	TRBV2	TRBJ2-1	CASSRDSSAYNEQFF	TGTGCCAGCAGTCGAGATAGTTCCGCCTACAATGAGCAGTTCTTC
-	15	many	TRBV7-2	TRBJ2-7	CASSHPPGGPYEQYF	TGTGCCAGCAGCCACCCCCCCGGGGGGCCCTACGAGCAGTACTTC
TRBD2	14	medium-sized	TRBV20-1	TRBJ2-1	CSASGSGRVYEQFF	TGCAGTGCTAGTGGTAGCGGGAGGGTGTATGAGCAGTTCTTC
-	12	-	TRBV13	TRBJ1-1	CASSNRTTEAFF	TGTGCCAGCAGCAACCGAACGACTGAAGCTTTCTTT
-	12	many	TRBV9	TRBJ1-1	CASSSGNTEAFF	TGTGCCAGCTCCTCAGGGAACACTGAAGCTTTCTTT
-	14	few	TRBV5-8	TRBJ2-1	CASSLEGNYNEQFF	TGTGCCAGCAGCTTGGAAGGGAACTACAATGAGCAGTTCTTC
-	17	many	TRBV28	TRBJ1-5	CASRTLRGPYSNQPQHF	TGTGCCAGCAGAACGCTCAGGGGTCCCTATAGCAATCAGCCCCAGCATTTT
TRBD2	18	few	TRBV5-1	TRBJ2-7	CASSISGTSGHYSYEQYF	TGCGCCAGCAGCATATCCGGGACTAGCGGGCACTACTCCTACGAGCAGTACTTC
-	13	many	TRBV7-2	TRBJ1-2	CASSLVSLTGYTF	TGTGCCAGCAGCTTAGTTTCCCTAACTGGCTACACCTTC
-	13	-	TRBV20-1	TRBJ1-1	CSAREHLNTEAFF	TGCAGTGCTAGAGAACACCTGAACACTGAAGCTTTCTTT
TRBD1	14	many	TRBV10-3	TRBJ1-6	CAISGGTGIAPLHF	TGTGCCATCAGTGGCGGGACAGGGATTGCACCCCTCCACTTT
-	13	-	TRBV11-3	TRBJ2-7	CASSPRQVGEQYF	TGTGCCAGCAGCCCCCGCCAGGTCGGCGAGCAGTACTTC
TRBD1	16	-	TRBV5-1	TRBJ2-3	CASSSTGTVHTDTQYF	TGCGCCAGCAGCTCGACCGGGACAGTCCACACAGATACGCAGTATTTT
-	13	-	TRBV19	TRBJ2-2	CASSILRTGELFF	TGTGCCAGTAGTATCCTCAGGACCGGGGAGCTGTTTTTT
TRBD2	18	-	TRBV24-1	TRBJ2-1	CATSAATSEFRMRNEQFF	TGTGCCACCAGTGCTGCGACTAGCGAGTTCCGTATGAGGAATGAGCAGTTCTTC
-	11	-	TRBV18	TRBJ1-2	CASSRGLGYTF	TGTGCCAGCTCACGGGGCCTGGGCTACACCTTC
-	15	-	TRBV20-1	TRBJ2-7	CSADIWDESPYEQYF	TGCAGTGCAGATATTTGGGACGAAAGTCCCTACGAGCAGTACTTC
-	13	-	TRBV18	TRBJ2-7	CASSPASGDEQYF	TGTGCCAGCTCACCAGCGTCGGGGGACGAGCAGTACTTC
TRBD2	16	-	TRBV5-5	TRBJ2-5	CASSAGLAGGQETQYF	TGTGCCAGCAGCGCGGGACTAGCGGGAGGTCAAGAGACCCAGTACTTC
TRBD2	14	many	TRBV20-1	TRBJ2-5	CSARGGGLQETQYF	TGCAGTGCTAGGGGGGGGGGACTCCAAGAGACCCAGTACTTC
-	10	many	TRBV6-1	TRBJ2-5	CASGTETQYF	TGTGCCAGCGGGACTGAGACCCAGTACTTC
-	12	once	TRBV6-2/TRBV6-3	TRBJ2-7	CASSFRRREQYF	TGTGCCAGCAGTTTCCGAAGGCGGGAGCAGTACTTC
TRBD2	16	-	TRBV6-1	TRBJ2-3	CASSTKRDRNTDTQYF	TGTGCCAGCAGTACCAAGCGGGACCGAAACACAGATACGCAGTATTTT
-	13	-	TRBV28	TRBJ1-1	CASNERGPAEAFF	TGTGCCAGCAACGAACGGGGGCCGGCTGAAGCTTTCTTT
TRBD1	13	-	TRBV12-3/TRBV12-4	TRBJ1-5	CASSRQGGQPQHF	TGTGCCAGCAGCAGACAGGGTGGTCAGCCCCAGCATTTT
TRBD1	16	few	TRBV10-1	TRBJ2-7	CASSEADRERPYEQYF	TGCGCCAGCAGCGAAGCGGACAGGGAAAGACCCTACGAGCAGTACTTC
-	15	-	TRBV18	TRBJ1-2	CASSPRSGPNYGYTF	TGTGCCAGCTCACCAAGGTCGGGACCCAACTATGGCTACACCTTC
TRBD2	14	many	TRBV19	TRBJ2-7	CASSITSGSYEQYF	TGTGCCAGTAGTATAACTAGCGGGAGCTACGAGCAGTACTTC
TRBD1	17	few	TRBV27	TRBJ1-2	CASSLIGAGGNNYGYTF	TGTGCCAGCAGTTTAATAGGGGCAGGGGGCAATAACTATGGCTACACCTTC
-	13	medium-sized	TRBV27	TRBJ2-7	CASSAGRTYEQYF	TGTGCCAGCAGTGCCGGACGGACCTACGAGCAGTACTTC
TRBD1	17	few	TRBV12-3/TRBV12-4	TRBJ2-2	CASSFGTGALNTGELFF	TGTGCCAGCAGTTTCGGGACAGGGGCCCTGAACACCGGGGAGCTGTTTTTT
-	11	many	TRBV20-1	TRBJ2-1	CSASNSNEQFF	TGCAGTGCTAGTAACTCCAATGAGCAGTTCTTC
TRBD1	16	-	TRBV18	TRBJ1-6	CASSREGQGSNSPLHF	TGTGCCAGCTCACGGGAGGGACAGGGGAGTAATTCACCCCTCCACTTT
-	15	few	TRBV28	TRBJ2-7	CASRSGTQNPYEQYF	TGTGCCAGCAGGTCCGGGACCCAAAATCCCTACGAGCAGTACTTC
-	15	-	TRBV11-2	TRBJ1-2	CASSLGPDGSVGYTF	TGTGCCAGCAGCTTAGGTCCGGACGGGAGTGTGGGCTACACCTTC
-	13	many	TRBV7-9	TRBJ2-7	CASSSLSRYEQYF	TGTGCCAGCAGCTCCCTATCGCGTTACGAGCAGTACTTC
-	15	-	TRBV7-2	TRBJ1-1	CASSLGRGLDPEAFF	TGTGCCAGCAGCTTAGGGCGGGGGTTGGACCCTGAAGCTTTCTTT
TRBD1	14	-	TRBV5-1	TRBJ2-2	CASSRGSGTGELFF	TGCGCCAGCTCCAGGGGGTCGGGCACCGGGGAGCTGTTTTTT
-	12	few	TRBV25-1	TRBJ2-1	CASSKYGTDTFF	TGTGCCAGCAGTAAATACGGGACCGATACGTTCTTC
TRBD2	19	-	TRBV6-2/TRBV6-3	TRBJ2-7	CASSTGTGVGRAGGYEQYF	TGTGCCAGCAGTACCGGGACGGGGGTTGGACGCGCGGGAGGCTACGAGCAGTACTTC
TRBD1	18	-	TRBV6-1	TRBJ2-4	CASSERTGRAVAKNIQYF	TGTGCCAGCAGCGAAAGGACAGGCCGAGCCGTTGCCAAAAACATTCAGTACTTC
-	14	-	TRBV11-2	TRBJ2-2	CASSYGGNTGELFF	TGTGCCAGCAGCTACGGGGGGAACACCGGGGAGCTGTTTTTT
-	16	many	TRBV7-9	TRBJ2-3	CASSLVEGRGTDTQYF	TGTGCCAGCAGCTTAGTCGAGGGGCGGGGTACAGATACGCAGTATTTT
TRBD2	15	-	TRBV6-1	TRBJ2-1	CASSESSGSYNEQFF	TGTGCCAGCAGTGAAAGTAGCGGGTCCTACAATGAGCAGTTCTTC
TRBD2	13	medium-sized	TRBV20-1	TRBJ2-7	CSAKTSGRAKQYF	TGCAGTGCCAAGACTAGCGGGAGGGCGAAGCAGTACTTC
TRBD1	12	-	TRBV2	TRBJ2-7	CATQQGKGEQYF	TGTGCCACCCAACAGGGGAAAGGCGAGCAGTACTTC
TRBD1	16	medium-sized	TRBV15	TRBJ2-1	CATSRPDRGPYNEQFF	TGTGCCACCAGCAGACCAGACAGGGGGCCCTACAATGAGCAGTTCTTC
TRBD1	14	-	TRBV11-2	TRBJ2-1	CASKDRGGYNEQFF	TGTGCCAGCAAAGACAGGGGGGGGTACAATGAGCAGTTCTTC
-	15	medium-sized	TRBV28	TRBJ1-3	CASSLGGVSGNTIYF	TGTGCCAGCAGCCTCGGGGGGGTCTCTGGAAACACCATATATTTT
TRBD1	15	-	TRBV10-2	TRBJ2-7	CASSIGRDRIYEQYF	TGCGCCAGCAGTATCGGCCGGGACAGGATATACGAGCAGTACTTC
-	12	-	TRBV12-3/TRBV12-4	TRBJ1-1	CASRTEYTEAFF	TGTGCCAGCAGGACAGAATACACTGAAGCTTTCTTT
-	15	-	TRBV6-1	TRBJ2-6	CAIIEGESGANVLTF	TGTGCCATCATCGAAGGGGAGTCTGGGGCCAACGTCCTGACTTTC
TRBD2	15	-	TRBV6-1	TRBJ2-7	CASSEGLAGAYEQYF	TGTGCCAGCAGTGAAGGACTAGCGGGAGCCTACGAGCAGTACTTC
TRBD1	15	many	TRBV7-9	TRBJ2-2	CASSFRDRDTGELFF	TGTGCCAGCAGCTTCCGGGACAGGGACACCGGGGAGCTGTTTTTT